This TCR beta chain was obtained from a study of blood T cell repertoires in COVID-19. About the research overall: The origin of the acute and convalescent COVID-19 samples was the United States, Italy and Spain. Sources were T cells, B-cell-depleted T cells, or PBMCs; the material itself was cDNA or gDNA.

As handled by the study authors: Scientists estimated how many nucleated cells there were by amplifying reference gene primers. Repertoires were generated with immunoSEQ multiplex PCR, while TCRdb's copy carries only in-frame clones and drops some. The DNA was the basis for D and trimming; V, J and clone size are from that table. The data show 50,000 to 75,000 clones, 92% seen once. CDR1 and CDR2 (germline): SGHTA, FQGNSA. V lost 5 bases and J lost 7, with 11 bases in between. The CDR3 extends over 12 amino acids. The sample taken for sequencing was peripheral blood. This clonotype was sampled from a man in his fifties with active COVID-19. This chain connects TRBV7-2 to TRBJ1-1; D is uncertain. The CDR3 nucleotides read TGTGCCAGCAGCCGTGGAGGTAGTGAAGCTTTCTTT. Its protein product is CASSRGGSEAFF.